This T cell receptor (beta chain) appears in the sequencing data of a study of T cells in Graves' hyperthyroidism and ophthalmopathy. V gave up 2 bases and J gave up 6 bases, with 16 bases separating them. The germline gives CDR1 MNHNS, CDR2 SASEGT. This CDR3 is built from 15 residues. Subjects aged 18 to 65 presented with newly diagnosed hyperthyroidism of less than 2 months' duration. It was RNA transcripts that yielded the amplified TCR beta CDR3 regions. First-round RT-PCR with HTBI primers amplified the TCR CDR3 region. Via MiXCR, TCRdb re-called the multiplex PCR reads, giving one row per CDR3 protein. The repertoire includes 500,000 to 650,000 distinct CDR3 sequences, about 15% of them detected once, and approximately 15% sits in the top ten.

Sample: blood. This TCR derives from a woman in her forties with Graves' hyperthyroidism. The chain carries TRBV6-1 and TRBJ1-2, with D perhaps TRBD1 (5 bases). The DNA of the CDR3 is TGTGCCAGCAGTGAATCAAAGGCAGGGAAAGATGGCTACACCTTC. This codes for CASSESKAGKDGYTF.